The 22 T cell receptor beta chains below were found in one sample sequenced in a study of T cell responses to AZD1222 COVID-19 vaccine. TCRdb's copy holds only in-frame clones and misses some; the assay was immunoSEQ multiplex PCR. The sample has around 130,000 clones; 86% are singletons. Sequenced material: peripheral blood, taken 28 days after the second AZD1222 dose. The receptors stem from an adult who received the AZD1222 COVID-19 vaccine.

In this sample, this clone turned up a few times. The chain joins TRBV27 to TRBJ1-2; D remains ambiguous. The CDR3 has 13 amino acids. Germline-derived CDR1 and CDR2 are MNHEY and SMNVEV (reference sequence). Trimming removed 5 bases from V and 7 bases from J, with 14 bases in between. The CDR3 loop reads CASSGLVEAGYTF. DNA for the CDR3: TGTGCCAGCAGTGGGCTTGTGGAGGCTGGCTACACCTTC.

The chain links TRBV11-2 to TRBJ2-7, with D possibly being TRBD1 or TRBD2 (5 bases each). From germline, CDR1 is SGHAT and CDR2 FQNNGV. The V end lost 5 bases, the J end lost 4 bases, and 18 bases lay between the germline ends. This CDR3 is 15 amino acids long. The CDR3 is CASSLWQGPAYEQYF. The CDR3 bases are TGTGCCAGCAGCCTCTGGCAGGGACCCGCATACGAGCAGTACTTC.

The V call is TRBV10-3, the J call TRBJ1-2; 8 bases are a match to TRBD1. The germline V gene has CDR1 ENHRY and CDR2 SYGVKD. The length of the CDR3 is 16 residues. After removal of 4 bases from V and 2 bases from J, the junction contained 9 bases not matched to a gene. The CDR3 coding sequence is TGTGCCATCAGTGCTCCGGGACAGGCCCAAAACTATGGCTACACCTTC. This codes for CAISAPGQAQNYGYTF.

Here the CDR3 DNA reads TGTGCCAGCACCGAAACAGGGATTGAAGCTTTCTTT. It translates to CASTETGIEAFF. The V and J genes are TRBV6-6 and TRBJ1-1; D might be TRBD1 (6 bases). This CDR3 region has 12 residues. V lost 7 bases, J lost 7 bases, and 13 bases lay in between. Germline assignment: CDR1 MNHNY and CDR2 SVGAGI (reference sequence).

The rearrangement uses TRBV7-9 and TRBJ1-2, with a possible D match to TRBD1 (5 bases). The CDR3 consists of 13 residues. Germline CDR1 reads SEHNR; CDR2 reads FQNEAQ (reference sequence). The V end was cut by 4 bases, the J end by 2 bases, with 8 bases between. Here the CDR3 DNA reads TGTGCCAGCAGCTCGGGACGGAACTATGGCTACACCTTC. It encodes CASSSGRNYGYTF.

The V and J genes are TRBV6-2 or TRBV6-3 and TRBJ1-2; the D is unclear. V was trimmed by 2 bases and J by 3 bases, leaving 7 bases between them. This CDR3 region has 13 residues. The germline gives CDR1 MNHEY, CDR2 SVGEGT. This chain's CDR3 is CASSYNWDYGYTF. The CDR3 nucleotides read TGTGCCAGCAGTTACAATTGGGACTATGGCTACACCTTC.

CDR3 sequence reads: CASSQLQGDEQYF. The CDR3 region has the DNA TGCGCCAGCAGCCAACTACAGGGAGACGAGCAGTACTTC. J is TRBJ2-7 and V is TRBV4-3, with a weak D call TRBD1 (6 bases). V was shortened by 2 bases and J by 5 bases, with 10 bases between the two germline ends. CDR1 LGHNA and CDR2 YSLEER come from the germline V gene. The CDR3 extends over 13 amino acids.

The rearrangement joins TRBV9 to TRBJ1-6; D is unresolved. Trimming took 0 bases from V and 8 from J, leaving 9 bases between them. The germline CDR1 and CDR2 sequences are SGDLS and YYNGEE. CDR3 length equals 14 residues. CDR3 sequence: CASSVDPSDSPLHF. The CDR3, as DNA: TGTGCCAGCAGCGTAGATCCGTCGGATTCACCCCTCCACTTT.

The chain couples TRBV6-5 to TRBJ2-3; a possible D gene is TRBD2 (6 bases). Germline V gene data show CDR1 as MNHEY and CDR2 as SVGAGI. Trimming removed 5 bases from V and 1 base from J, with 13 bases in between. This CDR3 is built from 15 residues. CDR3 protein: CASSIGGAGTDTQYF. The DNA of the CDR3 is TGTGCCAGCAGTATCGGCGGGGCCGGCACAGATACGCAGTATTTT.

The chain has TRBV7-2 and TRBJ1-1; TRBD1 is a possible D gene (5 bases). There are 14 residues in the CDR3. The V end lost 4 bases, the J end lost 8 bases, and 17 bases lay between the germline ends. CDR1 and CDR2 (germline): SGHTA, FQGNSA. CDR3 protein: CASSSPGGVREAFF. The CDR3 coding sequence is TGTGCCAGCAGCTCCCCCGGGGGGGTCAGAGAAGCTTTCTTT.

V gene TRBV6-5 combines with J gene TRBJ2-3; D not resolved. Deletions cut 1 base from V and 0 bases from J, with 5 bases between. The germline V gene has CDR1 MNHEY and CDR2 SVGAGI. The CDR3 runs to 14 residues. The CDR3 DNA reads TGTGCCAGCAGTTACTTAAAGAGCACAGATACGCAGTATTTT. Protein product: CASSYLKSTDTQYF.

The chain joins TRBV11-3 to TRBJ2-2, with TRBD2 matching over 7 bases. The CDR3 consists of 14 residues. The J segment lost 7 bases and the V segment lost 5 bases, leaving 7 bases of the junction unmatched. The germline CDR1 and CDR2 sequences are SGHNT and YENEEA. The CDR3 protein is CASSPQGGIGELFF. The DNA for the CDR3 is TGTGCCAGCAGCCCCCAGGGAGGGATCGGGGAGCTGTTTTTT.

With respect to this clone: In the same sample, other DNA sequences code for this CDR3. The genes are TRBV11-1 and TRBJ1-6; D uncertain. This CDR3 has 13 residues. CDR1 is SGHAT and CDR2 is FQDESV in the germline V gene (reference sequence). Trimming cost V 1 base and J 7 bases, with 5 bases left between them. CDR3: CASSLGHNSPLHF. The CDR3 nucleotides read TGTGCCAGCAGCTTAGGTCACAATTCACCCCTCCACTTT.

The J gene is TRBJ2-1, the V gene TRBV5-4; 8 bases map to TRBD1. CDR1 is SGHNT, CDR2 YYREEE, per germline (reference sequence). The CDR3 runs to 17 residues. Germline trimming cut 4 bases from V and 6 bases from J; bases unmatched to any gene: 15. This chain's CDR3 is CASSDRDRPRAFNEQFF. In nucleotides, the CDR3 is TGTGCCAGCAGCGACCGGGACAGGCCCCGTGCCTTCAATGAGCAGTTCTTC.

V gene TRBV7-8 combines with J gene TRBJ1-2; maybe TRBD1 (6 bases). CDR1 is SGHVS and CDR2 is FQNEAQ in the germline V gene. CDR3 length equals 14 residues. V lost 1 base to trimming and J lost 4 bases, with 10 bases between them. DNA for the CDR3: TGTGCCAGCAGCTTAGTTCAGGGGTCCTATGGCTACACCTTC. Translating it yields CASSLVQGSYGYTF.

The chain links TRBV5-1 to TRBJ1-3; TRBD1 aligns across 10 bases. The CDR3 runs to 17 residues. Trimming at V came to 4 bases and at J to 0 bases, leaving 7 bases not matched to a gene. Germline V gives CDR1 SGHRS, CDR2 YFSETQ. The DNA of the CDR3 is TGCGCCAGCAGCCCAGGACAGGGGGGTACCTCTGGAAACACCATATATTTT. As protein: CASSPGQGGTSGNTIYF.

In the case of this clone: The same CDR3 can be traced to other DNA sequences in this sample. The genes are TRBV5-1 and TRBJ2-7; 12 bases are shared with TRBD1. The junction had 5 bases not matched to a gene; V was cut back by 0 bases and J by 4 bases. Germline V gives CDR1 SGHRS, CDR2 YFSETQ. The CDR3 totals 16 residues. The CDR3, as DNA: TGCGCCAGCAGCTTGGGGGGGGGACAGGGGGCTTACGAGCAGTACTTC. Its translation: CASSLGGGQGAYEQYF.

V is TRBV2 and J is TRBJ2-5; D is tentatively TRBD1 or TRBD2 (6 bases each). Germline V gene sequence: CDR1 SNHLY, CDR2 FYNNEI. The V gene lost 2 bases and the J gene lost 1 base, with 11 bases spanning the gap. The CDR3 consists of 15 residues. Written as DNA, the CDR3 is TGTGCCAGCAGTGAACTCGGGGGCCGCCAAGAGACCCAGTACTTC. As protein: CASSELGGRQETQYF.

The chain carries TRBV6-6 and TRBJ1-1; D ambiguous. The V gene lost 5 bases and the J gene lost 8 bases, with 21 bases spanning the gap. Germline V gives CDR1 MNHNY, CDR2 SVGAGI (reference sequence). The CDR3 runs to 15 residues. CDR3 protein: CASSEYGRQPLEAFF. The CDR3 nucleotides read TGTGCCAGCAGTGAGTACGGGAGGCAGCCCCTAGAAGCTTTCTTT.

The CDR3 region is CASRKYTEAFF. The CDR3 DNA reads TGTGCCAGCAGGAAGTACACTGAAGCTTTCTTT. This sequence joins TRBV12-3 or TRBV12-4 and TRBJ1-1, with D hard to call. V was clipped by 6 bases and J by 3 bases, with 5 bases between them. The CDR3 extends over 11 amino acids.

The rearrangement joins TRBV6-2 or TRBV6-3 to TRBJ2-5, with no clear D. CDR3 length equals 12 residues. The V and J ends lost 5 bases and 5 bases respectively, with 9 bases between them. Germline V gene sequence: CDR1 MNHEY, CDR2 SVGEGT. This chain's CDR3 is CASSPRRETQYF. CDR3 DNA: TGTGCCAGCAGTCCCCGAAGGGAGACCCAGTACTTC.

The V call is TRBV7-2, the J call TRBJ2-1; 11 positions match TRBD2. With 5 bases clipped from V and 7 bases from J, the junction kept 7 bases outside the gene matches. Germline lookup yields CDR1 SGHTA and CDR2 FQGNSA. CDR3 length: 15 amino acids. The CDR3 DNA reads TGTGCCAGCAGCCAGCTAGCGGGGGGCCGGAATGAGCAGTTCTTC. Translation gives CASSQLAGGRNEQFF.